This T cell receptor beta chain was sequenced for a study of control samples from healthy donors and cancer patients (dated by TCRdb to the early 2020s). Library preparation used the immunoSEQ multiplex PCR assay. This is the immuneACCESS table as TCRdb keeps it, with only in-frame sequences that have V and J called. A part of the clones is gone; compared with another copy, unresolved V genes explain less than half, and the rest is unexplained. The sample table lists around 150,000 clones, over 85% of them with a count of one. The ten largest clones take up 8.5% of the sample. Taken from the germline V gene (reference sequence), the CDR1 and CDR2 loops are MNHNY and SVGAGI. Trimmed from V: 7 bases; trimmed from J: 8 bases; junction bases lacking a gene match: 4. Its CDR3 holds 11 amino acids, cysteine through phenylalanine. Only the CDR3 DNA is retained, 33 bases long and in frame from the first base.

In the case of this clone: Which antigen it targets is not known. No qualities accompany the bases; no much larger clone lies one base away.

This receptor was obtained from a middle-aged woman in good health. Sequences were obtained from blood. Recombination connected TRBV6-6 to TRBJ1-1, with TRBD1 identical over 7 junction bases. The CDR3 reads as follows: CASTGQTEAFF. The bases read TGTGCCAGCACGGGACAGACAGAAGCTTTCTTT.